This TCR beta chain stems from a study of patients and donors after allogeneic stem cell transplantation (dated by TCRdb to 2019 to 2021). The method was RT-PCR. The instrument given in TCRdb is NextSeq 550. TCRdb reran the public reads through fastp at Q25 and MiXCR, keeping productive beta chains. Each record represents a unique CDR3 protein, reported with the most common genes and DNA among its rows. The sample table records under 200,000 distinct CDR3 sequences; about 29% of these occur just once. The top ten clones comprise 2.5% to 3.5% of the sample. As concerns this clonotype: The target of this receptor is not known. No clone much larger than this one lies a single base away; base qualities are absent.

V is clipped by 6 bases and J by 4 bases, and the sequence between their germline boundaries is 21 bases long. Counted from cysteine to phenylalanine, this CDR3 has 16 amino acids. The retained sequence is limited to the CDR3, 48 bases, with the frame set at the first base. The sequence links TRBV12-3 or TRBV12-4 to TRBJ1-1; a weak D assignment points to TRBD1 (5 bases agree). This clonotype originated in a human donor who was either an allogeneic HSCT recipient or a stem cell or donor lymphocyte infusion donor (not recorded which). It is not recorded whose cells these are; they may come from a transplant donor. Sequenced sample: blood, either unsorted or a sorted T cell fraction (not recorded which). The CDR3 region has the sequence CASSPQEAGLGTEAFF. The nucleotide sequence is given as TGTGCCAGCAGCCCGCAGGAGGCAGGGTTGGGCACTGAAGCTTTCTTT.